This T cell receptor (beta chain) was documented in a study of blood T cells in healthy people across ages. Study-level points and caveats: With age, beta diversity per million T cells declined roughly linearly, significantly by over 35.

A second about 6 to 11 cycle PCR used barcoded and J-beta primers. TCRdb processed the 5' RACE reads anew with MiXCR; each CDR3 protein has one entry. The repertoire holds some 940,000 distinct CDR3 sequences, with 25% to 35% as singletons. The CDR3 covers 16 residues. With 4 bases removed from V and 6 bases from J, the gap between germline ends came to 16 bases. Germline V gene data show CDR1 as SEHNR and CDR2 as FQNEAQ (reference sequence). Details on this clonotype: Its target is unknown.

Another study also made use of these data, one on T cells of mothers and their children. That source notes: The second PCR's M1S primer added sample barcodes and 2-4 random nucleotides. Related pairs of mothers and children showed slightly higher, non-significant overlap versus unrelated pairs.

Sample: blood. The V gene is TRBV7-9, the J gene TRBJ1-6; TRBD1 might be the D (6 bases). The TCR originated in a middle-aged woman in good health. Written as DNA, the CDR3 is TGTGCCAGCAGCTCTCTCAGGGGATTTGGTAATTCACCCCTCCACTTT. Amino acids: CASSSLRGFGNSPLHF.